The present TCR beta chain was sequenced within a study of molecular identifiers for immune sequencing clone quantification. Previously described methods and listed TCR primers were used for bulk TCR libraries. TCRdb reprocessed the PCR reads via MiXCR and lists one record per CDR3 protein. The repertoire holds about 320,000 distinct CDR3 sequences, with roughly a quarter as singletons. J lost 0 bases, V lost 6 bases, and 4 bases had no gene match. This CDR3 is 15 amino acids long. Ten or more counts support this clonotype. What was sequenced was naive CD8+ T cells from blood, with Jurkat cell RNA spiked in. The subset is: FACS-sorted CD8+CD4-CCR7+CD45RA+ naive T cells. The clonotype originates from a human donor in good health. Some libraries in this study had Jurkat cell RNA spiked in. The V and J genes are TRBV12-3 or TRBV12-4 and TRBJ2-2, with 7 positions matching TRBD1. This CDR3 reads CASSSTGTNTGELFF. The CDR3 DNA follows: TGTGCCAGCAGCTCGACAGGGACGAACACCGGGGAGCTGTTTTTT.